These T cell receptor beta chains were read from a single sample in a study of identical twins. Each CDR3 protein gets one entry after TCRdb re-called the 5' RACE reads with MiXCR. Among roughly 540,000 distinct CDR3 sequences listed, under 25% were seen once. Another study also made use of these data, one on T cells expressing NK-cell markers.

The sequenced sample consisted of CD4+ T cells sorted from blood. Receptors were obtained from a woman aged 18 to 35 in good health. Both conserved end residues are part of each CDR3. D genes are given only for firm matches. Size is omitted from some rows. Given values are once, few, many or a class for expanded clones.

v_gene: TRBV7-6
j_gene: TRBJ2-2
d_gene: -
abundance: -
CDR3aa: CASSWLRGELFF
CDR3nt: TGTGCCAGCAGCTGGTTACGAGGGGAGCTGTTTTTT

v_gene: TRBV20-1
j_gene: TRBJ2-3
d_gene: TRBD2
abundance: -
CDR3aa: CSAFFYPGGSTDTQYF
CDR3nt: TGCAGTGCTTTTTTTTACCCCGGGGGGAGCACAGATACGCAGTATTTT

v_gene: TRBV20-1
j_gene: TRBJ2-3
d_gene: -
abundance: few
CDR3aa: CSAREELSTDTQYF
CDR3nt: TGCAGTGCTAGAGAGGAGCTCAGCACAGATACGCAGTATTTT

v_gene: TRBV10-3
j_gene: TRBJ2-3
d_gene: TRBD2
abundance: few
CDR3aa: CAISFLAGGGADTQYF
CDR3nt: TGTGCCATCAGTTTCTTAGCGGGGGGCGGAGCAGATACGCAGTATTTT

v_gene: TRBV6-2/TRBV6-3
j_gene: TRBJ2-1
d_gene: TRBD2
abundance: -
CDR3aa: CASSRSAGTSGRMEQFF
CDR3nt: TGTGCCAGCAGCCGCTCCGCCGGGACTAGCGGGAGGATGGAGCAGTTCTTC

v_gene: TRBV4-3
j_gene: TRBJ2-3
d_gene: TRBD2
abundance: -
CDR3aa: CASSQVPSGDTQYF
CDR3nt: TGCGCCAGCAGCCAAGTACCTAGCGGCGATACGCAGTATTTT

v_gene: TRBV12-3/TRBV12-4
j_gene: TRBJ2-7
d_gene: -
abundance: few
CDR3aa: CASSFSAVASEQYF
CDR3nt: TGTGCCAGCAGTTTTTCAGCGGTGGCCTCCGAGCAGTACTTC

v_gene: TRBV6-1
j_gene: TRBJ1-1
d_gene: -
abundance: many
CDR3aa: CASKSRRNTEAFF
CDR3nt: TGTGCCAGCAAATCGCGGCGGAACACTGAAGCTTTCTTT

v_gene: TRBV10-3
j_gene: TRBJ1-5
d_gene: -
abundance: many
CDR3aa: CATGTEPQHF
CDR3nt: TGTGCCACAGGGACGGAGCCCCAGCATTTT

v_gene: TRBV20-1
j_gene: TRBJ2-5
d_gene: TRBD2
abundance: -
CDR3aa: CSAVTAYYSGSTETQYF
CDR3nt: TGCAGTGCAGTGACGGCTTACTATAGCGGGAGTACGGAGACCCAGTACTTC

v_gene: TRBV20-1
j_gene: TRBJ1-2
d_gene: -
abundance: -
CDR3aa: CSAPYLAYGYTF
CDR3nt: TGCAGTGCTCCGTACCTGGCGTATGGCTACACCTTC

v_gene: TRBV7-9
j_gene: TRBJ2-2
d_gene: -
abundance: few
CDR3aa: CASSLAPKLRDTGELFF
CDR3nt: TGTGCCAGCAGCTTAGCGCCTAAACTACGTGACACCGGGGAGCTGTTTTTT

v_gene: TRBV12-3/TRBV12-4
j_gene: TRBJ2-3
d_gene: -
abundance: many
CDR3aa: CASSRDSNTQYF
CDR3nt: TGTGCCAGCAGTCGGGACTCCAATACGCAGTATTTT

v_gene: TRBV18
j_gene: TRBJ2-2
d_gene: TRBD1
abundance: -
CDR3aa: CASSPIETGAGELFF
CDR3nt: TGTGCCAGCTCACCAATCGAGACAGGGGCCGGGGAGCTGTTTTTT

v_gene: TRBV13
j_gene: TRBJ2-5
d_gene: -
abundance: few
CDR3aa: CASSERVPSETQYF
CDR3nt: TGTGCCAGCAGCGAACGGGTACCCTCGGAGACCCAGTACTTC

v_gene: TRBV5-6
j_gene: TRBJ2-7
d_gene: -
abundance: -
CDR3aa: CASSFEIAAYEQYF
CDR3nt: TGTGCCAGCAGCTTTGAAATAGCGGCCTACGAGCAGTACTTC

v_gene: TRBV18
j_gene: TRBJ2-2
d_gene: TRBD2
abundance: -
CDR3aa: CASSPPLAGGGELFF
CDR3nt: TGTGCCAGCTCACCACCACTAGCGGGAGGCGGGGAGCTGTTTTTT

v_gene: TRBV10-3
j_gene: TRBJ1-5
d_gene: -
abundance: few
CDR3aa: CAISEGARGSVGNQPQHF
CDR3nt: TGTGCCATCAGTGAGGGGGCTCGAGGTTCGGTTGGCAATCAGCCCCAGCATTTT

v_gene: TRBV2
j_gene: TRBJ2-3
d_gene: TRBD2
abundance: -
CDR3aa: CASSGPGGPDTQYF
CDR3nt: TGTGCCAGCAGTGGTCCGGGGGGACCAGATACGCAGTATTTT

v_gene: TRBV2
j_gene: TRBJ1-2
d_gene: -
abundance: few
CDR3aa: CASSEEQGYGYTF
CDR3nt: TGTGCCAGCAGTGAAGAACAGGGCTATGGCTACACCTTC

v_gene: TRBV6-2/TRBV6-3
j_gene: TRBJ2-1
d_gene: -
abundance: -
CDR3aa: CASSWQGPSYNEQFF
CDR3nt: TGTGCCAGCAGTTGGCAGGGGCCCTCCTACAATGAGCAGTTCTTC

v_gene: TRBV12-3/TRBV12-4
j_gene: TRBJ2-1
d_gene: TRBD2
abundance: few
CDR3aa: CAIRKAGGGYNEQFF
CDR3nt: TGTGCCATACGAAAAGCGGGAGGAGGGTACAATGAGCAGTTCTTC

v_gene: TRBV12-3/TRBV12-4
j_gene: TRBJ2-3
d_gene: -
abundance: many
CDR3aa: CASSGQLTSTDTQYF
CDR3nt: TGTGCCAGCAGTGGACAGCTCACTAGCACAGATACGCAGTATTTT

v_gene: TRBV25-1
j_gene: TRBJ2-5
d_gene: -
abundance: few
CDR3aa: CASSARGKETQYF
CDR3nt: TGTGCCAGCAGTGCCCGGGGGAAAGAGACCCAGTACTTC

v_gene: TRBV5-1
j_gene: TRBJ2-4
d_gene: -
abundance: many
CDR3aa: CASSLDLAKNIQYF
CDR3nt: TGCGCCAGCAGCCTCGATCTAGCCAAAAACATTCAGTACTTC

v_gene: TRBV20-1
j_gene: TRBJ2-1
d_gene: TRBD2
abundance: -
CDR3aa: CSGTREAEQFF
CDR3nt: TGCAGCGGGACTAGGGAAGCTGAGCAGTTCTTC

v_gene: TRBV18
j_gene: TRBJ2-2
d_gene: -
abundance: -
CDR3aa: CASSANRVGTGELFF
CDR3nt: TGTGCCAGCTCAGCAAACAGGGTCGGCACCGGGGAGCTGTTTTTT

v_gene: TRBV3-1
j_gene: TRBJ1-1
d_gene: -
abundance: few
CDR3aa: CASSQDLGVVAFF
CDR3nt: TGTGCCAGCAGCCAAGATCTAGGGGTGGTAGCTTTCTTT

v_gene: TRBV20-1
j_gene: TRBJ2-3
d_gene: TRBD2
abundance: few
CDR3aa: CSARELAGTDTQYF
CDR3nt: TGCAGTGCTAGAGAACTAGCGGGCACAGATACGCAGTATTTT

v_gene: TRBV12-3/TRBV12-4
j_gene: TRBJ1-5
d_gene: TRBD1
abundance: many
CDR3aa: CASSPIGQGANQPQHF
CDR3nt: TGTGCCAGCAGTCCTATCGGACAGGGCGCCAATCAGCCCCAGCATTTT

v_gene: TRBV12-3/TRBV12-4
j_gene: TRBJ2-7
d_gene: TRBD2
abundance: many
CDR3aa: CASSLGLAGVIHEQYF
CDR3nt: TGTGCCAGCAGTCTAGGACTAGCGGGAGTAATCCACGAGCAGTACTTC

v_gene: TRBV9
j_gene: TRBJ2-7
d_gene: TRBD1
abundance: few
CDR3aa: CASSPGTGGFYEQYF
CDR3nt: TGTGCCAGCAGCCCCGGGACAGGGGGCTTCTACGAGCAGTACTTC

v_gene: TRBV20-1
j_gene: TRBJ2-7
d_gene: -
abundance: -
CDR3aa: CSAISGTQTYEQYF
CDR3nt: TGCAGTGCTATCTCCGGGACTCAGACCTACGAGCAGTACTTC

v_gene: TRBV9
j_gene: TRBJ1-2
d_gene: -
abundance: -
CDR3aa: CASSDRTGNYRGYTF
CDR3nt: TGTGCCAGCAGCGACAGGACGGGGAACTACCGGGGCTACACCTTC

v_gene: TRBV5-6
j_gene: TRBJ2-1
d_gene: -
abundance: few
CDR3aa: CASSLGRVSYNEQFF
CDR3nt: TGTGCCAGCAGCTTGGGCAGGGTCTCCTACAATGAGCAGTTCTTC

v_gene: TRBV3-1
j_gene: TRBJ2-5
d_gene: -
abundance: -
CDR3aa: CASSRAGPIETQYF
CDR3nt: TGTGCCAGCAGCCGAGCCGGACCGATAGAGACCCAGTACTTC

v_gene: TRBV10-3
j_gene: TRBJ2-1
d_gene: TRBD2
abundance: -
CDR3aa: CAIMAGVGNEQFF
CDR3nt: TGTGCCATCATGGCGGGAGTGGGGAATGAGCAGTTCTTC

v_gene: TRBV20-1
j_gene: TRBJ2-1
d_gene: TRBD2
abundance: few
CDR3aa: CSAKRGFNEQFF
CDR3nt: TGCAGTGCTAAGCGGGGGTTCAATGAGCAGTTCTTC

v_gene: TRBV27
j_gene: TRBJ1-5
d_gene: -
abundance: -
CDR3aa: CATSRGAQYSNQPQHF
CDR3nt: TGTGCCACCAGTCGGGGGGCCCAATATAGCAATCAGCCCCAGCATTTT

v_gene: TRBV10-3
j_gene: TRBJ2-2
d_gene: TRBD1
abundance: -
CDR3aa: CAISVRVTGEAGELFF
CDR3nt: TGTGCCATCAGTGTACGGGTGACAGGGGAAGCCGGGGAGCTGTTTTTT

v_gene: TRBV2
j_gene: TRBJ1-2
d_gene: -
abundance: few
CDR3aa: CASRDRIGYTF
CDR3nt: TGTGCCAGCAGGGACCGGATCGGCTACACCTTC

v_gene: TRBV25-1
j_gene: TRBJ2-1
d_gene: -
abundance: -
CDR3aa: CASRLRGNNEQFF
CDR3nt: TGTGCCAGCAGGTTACGGGGTAACAATGAGCAGTTCTTC

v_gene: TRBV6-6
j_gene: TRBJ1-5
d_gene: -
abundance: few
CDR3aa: CASTRGGDQPQHF
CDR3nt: TGTGCCAGCACCAGGGGCGGGGATCAGCCCCAGCATTTT

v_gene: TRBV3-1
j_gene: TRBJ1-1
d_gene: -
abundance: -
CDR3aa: CASSQVKSEAFF
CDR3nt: TGTGCCAGCAGCCAAGTCAAGTCTGAAGCTTTCTTT

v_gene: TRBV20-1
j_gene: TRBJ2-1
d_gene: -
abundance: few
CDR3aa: CSANDSPSYNEQFF
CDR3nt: TGCAGTGCTAACGACAGCCCCTCCTACAATGAGCAGTTCTTC

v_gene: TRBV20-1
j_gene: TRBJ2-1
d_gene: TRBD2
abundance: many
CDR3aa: CSAREPSGRARANEQFF
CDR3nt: TGCAGTGCTAGAGAGCCTAGCGGGAGGGCCCGGGCCAATGAGCAGTTCTTC

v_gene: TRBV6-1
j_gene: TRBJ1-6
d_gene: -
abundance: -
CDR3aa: CASSGTWGNSPLHF
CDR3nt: TGTGCCAGCAGTGGCACATGGGGCAATTCACCCCTCCACTTT

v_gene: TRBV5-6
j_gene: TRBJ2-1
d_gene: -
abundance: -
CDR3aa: CASSQDDEQFF
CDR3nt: TGTGCCAGCAGTCAAGACGATGAGCAGTTCTTC

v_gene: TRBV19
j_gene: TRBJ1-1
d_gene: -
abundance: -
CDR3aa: CASSILGANTEAFF
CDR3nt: TGTGCCAGTAGTATCCTGGGGGCCAACACTGAAGCTTTCTTT

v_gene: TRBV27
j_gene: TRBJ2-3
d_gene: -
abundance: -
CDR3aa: CASSPLSLARPYTDTQYF
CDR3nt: TGTGCCAGCAGTCCCCTGTCTCTGGCACGGCCTTACACAGATACGCAGTATTTT

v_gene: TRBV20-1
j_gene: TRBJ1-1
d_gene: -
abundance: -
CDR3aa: CSARGRQNTEAFF
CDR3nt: TGCAGTGCTAGAGGGCGGCAGAACACTGAAGCTTTCTTT

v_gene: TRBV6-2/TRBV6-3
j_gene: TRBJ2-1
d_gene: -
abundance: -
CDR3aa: CASRYPTSSYNEQFF
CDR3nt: TGTGCCAGCAGATACCCCACCAGCTCCTACAATGAGCAGTTCTTC

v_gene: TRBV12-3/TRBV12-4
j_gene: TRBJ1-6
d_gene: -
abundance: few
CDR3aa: CASSSRINSPLHF
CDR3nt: TGTGCCAGCAGTTCCAGGATTAATTCACCCCTCCACTTT

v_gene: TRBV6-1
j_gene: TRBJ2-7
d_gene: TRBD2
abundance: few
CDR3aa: CASSLLAGDSYEQYF
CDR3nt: TGTGCCAGCAGCCTACTAGCGGGAGATTCCTACGAGCAGTACTTC